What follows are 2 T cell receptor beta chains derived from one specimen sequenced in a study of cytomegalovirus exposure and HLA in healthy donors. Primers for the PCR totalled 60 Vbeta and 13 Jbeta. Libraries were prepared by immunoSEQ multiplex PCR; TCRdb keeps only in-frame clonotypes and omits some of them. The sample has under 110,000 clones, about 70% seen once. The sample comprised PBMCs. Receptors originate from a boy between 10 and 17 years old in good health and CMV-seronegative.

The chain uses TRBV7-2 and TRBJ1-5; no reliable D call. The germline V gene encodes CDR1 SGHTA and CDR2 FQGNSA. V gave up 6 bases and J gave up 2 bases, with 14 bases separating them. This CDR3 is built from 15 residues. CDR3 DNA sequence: TGTGCCAGCAGACCGAAGGGCGGGGGCAATCAGCCCCAGCATTTT. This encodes CASRPKGGGNQPQHF.

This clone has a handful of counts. The CDR3 DNA is TGTGCCAGCAGTGATCCACTAATCCGGGACAGGAGAAGGAATGAGCAGTTCTTC. Translation gives CASSDPLIRDRRRNEQFF. The rearrangement joins TRBV6-1 to TRBJ2-1; 8 positions agree with TRBD1. The trim removed 3 bases at V and 7 bases at J, leaving 17 bases unmatched. The CDR3 sequence is 18 residues long. Looked up from germline, CDR1 is MNHNS and CDR2 is SASEGT.